One sample yielded the 5 T cell receptor beta chains listed below, sequenced in a study of regulatory T cells in long-lasting Graves disease. Both iRepertoire HTBI primers and Arm-PCR of CDR3 regions were used to build the TCR beta libraries. From the multiplex PCR reads, TCRdb called clonotypes with MiXCR, one entry per CDR3 protein. The sample consists of some 300,000 distinct CDR3 sequences, roughly 21% of them appearing once. Time point meaning: persistent/refractory GD, antithyroid drugs over 5 years with positive TRAb. The TCR library was made from RNA extracted from PBMCs. Sequences were derived from peripheral blood mononuclear cells (PBMCs), sampled when the disease was refractory, from a patient treated with antithyroid drugs. The receptors derive from a female donor with Graves disease.

This clonotype was seen ten or more times. The CDR3 coding sequence is TGTGCCAGCAGCCCGACACCAATCGGGATCTACGAGCAGTACTTC. This sequence encodes CASSPTPIGIYEQYF. The chain joins TRBV12-3 or TRBV12-4 to TRBJ2-7, with D possibly matching TRBD2 (5 bases). This CDR3 comprises 15 residues. Trimming removed 6 bases at V and 3 bases at J, with 18 bases between.

In this sample, this clonotype turned up many times. The J gene is TRBJ1-4, the V gene TRBV7-8, with 9 bases matching TRBD1. V lost 2 bases to trimming and J lost 8 bases; unmatched junction nucleotides: 9. Germline V CDR1 and CDR2: SGHVS, FQNEAQ. The length of the CDR3 is 16 residues. The CDR3 DNA reads TGTGCCAGCAGCTTAAGGTCCGGGACAGGGTCAGAAAAACTGTTTTTT. This codes for CASSLRSGTGSEKLFF.

The table lists this clonotype with many counts. The chain is built from TRBV18 and TRBJ2-5; D gene unclear. The CDR3 contains 11 residues. Germline-derived CDR1 and CDR2 are KGHSH and LQKENI. The V gene lost 8 bases and the J gene lost 4 bases, with 8 bases spanning the gap. For the CDR3, the DNA is TGTGCCAGCAGCCCTGGAGAGACCCAGTACTTC. It specifies CASSPGETQYF. The full variable domain, its missing parts supplied by reference TRBV18 and TRBJ2-5, is NAGVMQNPRHLVRRRGQEARLRCSPMKGHSHVYWYRQLPEEGLKFMVYLQKENIIDESGMPKERFSAEFPKEGPSILRIQQVVRGDSAAYFCASSPGETQYFGPGTRLLVL.

This clonotype turned up a few times. The chain carries TRBV7-8 and TRBJ1-5; the D is unclear. CDR3 length: 14 residues. The germline V gene encodes CDR1 SGHVS and CDR2 FQNEAQ. V lost 4 bases and J 7 bases, leaving 14 bases between the germline ends. The CDR3 here is CASSYDGLGQPQHF. The CDR3, as DNA: TGTGCCAGCAGCTATGACGGTTTGGGGCAGCCCCAGCATTTT.

The chain has TRBV6-2 or TRBV6-3 and TRBJ1-1, with a tentative D call TRBD1 (5 bases). Germline CDR1 is MNHEY and CDR2 is SVGEGT. Trimming removed 0 bases at V and 1 base at J, with 12 bases between. This CDR3 is 16 amino acids long. The CDR3 region has the DNA TGTGCCAGCAGTTACTCTGAGTCCAGGGCGAACACTGAAGCTTTCTTT. The encoded protein is CASSYSESRANTEAFF.